The 14 T cell receptor beta chains below were found in one sample sequenced in a study of T-cell reconstitution after alpha-beta-depleted transplantation in children. For TCRbeta, the library was prepared with unique molecular identifiers. A single record per CDR3 protein comes from TCRdb applying MiXCR to the PCR reads. The data hold a few hundred thousand distinct CDR3 sequences, with about 9.3% observed a single time. The sample in question was PBMCs from the stem cell graft donor, obtained from the stem cell graft. These receptors all come from a human donor who donated a stem cell graft to a child with acute lymphoblastic leukemia.

The chain combines TRBV12-3 or TRBV12-4 with TRBJ1-5; D perhaps matches TRBD1 (5 bases). The CDR3 is 16 amino acids. V gave up 5 bases and J gave up 0 bases, with 14 bases separating them. The CDR3: CASSPQSGGSNQPQHF. In DNA, the CDR3 is TGTGCCAGCAGTCCCCAGTCCGGGGGTAGCAATCAGCCCCAGCATTTT.

The table lists this clonotype with many counts. This rearrangement joins TRBV6-5 to TRBJ1-4; D possibly corresponds to TRBD1 (6 bases). Germline CDR1 is MNHEY and CDR2 is SVGAGI. Trimming shortened V by 0 bases and J by 3 bases, and 8 bases separated the two germline ends. CDR3 length: 15 residues. The CDR3 DNA sequence: TGTGCCAGCAGTTACTCAGGGGGACCTAATGAAAAACTGTTTTTT. Translated, it gives CASSYSGGPNEKLFF.

This clonotype was recorded many times. This chain joins TRBV7-9 and TRBJ2-5, with TRBD1 matching 9 bases. V was clipped by 4 bases and J by 4 bases; unmatched bases: 1. The CDR3 length is 13 residues. Germline CDR1 reads SEHNR; CDR2 reads FQNEAQ (reference sequence). The CDR3 here is CASSSTGGETQYF. In DNA form, the CDR3 reads TGTGCCAGCAGCTCGACAGGGGGAGAGACCCAGTACTTC.

This clonotype turned up a few times. The chain has TRBV12-3 or TRBV12-4 and TRBJ2-2; D not resolved. Trimming pared 4 bases from V and 4 bases from J, leaving 10 bases between. The CDR3 is made up of 14 amino acids. The CDR3 spells CASSSTTSTGELFF. The CDR3 region has the DNA TGTGCCAGCAGTTCCACGACAAGCACCGGGGAGCTGTTTTTT.

Of note for this clonotype: At one end the junction does not follow the germline gene, possibly because of a read error. The chain joins TRBV12-3 or TRBV12-4 to TRBJ2-7; 9 positions agree with TRBD1. There are 14 residues in the CDR3. Written as DNA, the CDR3 is TGTGCCAGCAGCCCCGGGACAGGGAAATACGAGCAGTGCTTC. This sequence encodes CASSPGTGKYEQCF.

This clonotype has only a few counts. The chain combines TRBV6-2 or TRBV6-3 with TRBJ1-2; D might be TRBD1 (5 bases). The CDR3 is made up of 14 amino acids. Trimming took off 2 bases at V and 5 bases at J, with 12 bases between the two ends. CDR1 and CDR2 from the germline V gene are MNHEY and SVGEGT. The CDR3: CASSYGTAGYGYTF. In nucleotides, the CDR3 is TGTGCCAGCAGTTACGGGACGGCGGGGTATGGCTACACCTTC.

The V gene is TRBV7-9, the J gene TRBJ1-2, with D hard to call. V lost 5 bases to trimming and J lost 8 bases, with 21 bases between them. CDR3 size: 15 residues. Germline values: CDR1 SEHNR, CDR2 FQNEAQ (reference sequence). In DNA, the CDR3 is TGTGCCAGCAGCCAAGGGAGAGCGCTCCCGATCGGCTACACCTTC. Amino acid sequence: CASSQGRALPIGYTF.

This clonotype was found many times. This chain uses TRBV29-1 with TRBJ2-3; D is possibly TRBD1 (5 bases). This CDR3 spans 18 amino acids. The V end lost 4 bases, the J end lost 5 bases, and 28 bases lay between the germline ends. CDR1 and CDR2 (germline): SQVTM, ANQGSEA. The CDR3 region has the DNA TGCAGCGTTGCTGGAAGGGGTCGCCCCTATTTAACTCGAGATACGCAGTATTTT. This translates into CSVAGRGRPYLTRDTQYF.

This clonotype was picked up a small number of times. This chain's CDR3 is CASSQDPPRQDGNTEAFF. CDR3 DNA: TGCGCCAGCAGCCAAGACCCTCCTCGACAGGACGGGAACACTGAAGCTTTCTTT. The chain links TRBV4-3 to TRBJ1-1, with a possible D match to TRBD1 (6 bases). The germline V gene encodes CDR1 LGHNA and CDR2 YSLEER. The CDR3 consists of 18 residues. Trimming stripped 0 bases from V and 1 base from J, with 18 bases between.

This rearrangement joins TRBV7-2 to TRBJ2-4, with D uncertain. This CDR3 has 15 amino acids. V was shortened by 2 bases and J by 0 bases, with 8 bases between the two germline ends. The V gene's germline CDR1 is SGHTA and CDR2 FQGNSA. CDR3 protein: CASSLSGAAKNIQYF. The CDR3 region has the DNA TGTGCCAGCAGCTTATCTGGCGCAGCCAAAAACATTCAGTACTTC.

The gene calls are TRBV28 and TRBJ2-7; a weak D match, TRBD2 (6 bases). V was cut by 1 base and J by 0 bases, with 13 bases left in between. Germline V gene sequence: CDR1 MDHEN, CDR2 SYDVKM. The CDR3 has 16 amino acids. The DNA of the CDR3 is TGTGCCAGCAGTTTATCCGCGTCGGGGGACTCCTACGAGCAGTACTTC. This codes for CASSLSASGDSYEQYF.

A few counts support this clonotype. One end of the junction does not line up with germline, which may come from a read error. The chain links TRBV7-7 to TRBJ2-1; 8 nucleotides match TRBD2. Germline values: CDR1 SSHAT, CDR2 FNYEAQ (reference sequence). The CDR3 consists of 14 residues. The CDR3 reads CASSFSSGSPEQFF. CDR3 bases: TGTGCTAGCAGCTTTTCCAGCGGGAGTCCTGAGCAGTTCTTC.

This clonotype was detected a few times. This sequence joins TRBV5-8 and TRBJ1-4; D not certain. CDR1 is SGHTS and CDR2 is YDEGEE in the germline V gene. The CDR3 totals 14 residues. The germline V and J ends were trimmed by 4 bases and 7 bases, with 14 bases remaining between them. The DNA of the CDR3 is TGTGCCAGCAGCCCTACTGGGGATGGTGAAAAACTGTTTTTT. It is translated as CASSPTGDGEKLFF.

This clonotype occurred a few times. The gene calls are TRBV5-1 and TRBJ2-6, with a possible D match to TRBD1 (5 bases). In germline, CDR1 is SGHRS, CDR2 YFSETQ. Between the trimmed V and J ends, which lost 2 bases and 1 base, there was a span of 16 bases. The CDR3 is 18 residues long. The CDR3 here is CASSFTWAGQSGANVLTF. The CDR3 bases are TGCGCCAGCAGCTTCACGTGGGCAGGGCAGTCTGGGGCCAACGTCCTGACTTTC.